The rows below give T cell receptor beta chains drawn from one sample of a study of T cell responses to AZD1222 COVID-19 vaccine. Sequencing was performed with immunoSEQ multiplex PCR; in TCRdb, only in-frame clones are kept and a portion is missing. The sample includes 95,000 to 110,000 clones, 80% to 90% seen only once; the top ten take about 8.7%. Source: peripheral blood, taken on day 0 of AZD1222 vaccination. These receptors were taken from an adult in good health. Each CDR3 is given with its conserved first and last residue. D genes are given only for firm matches.

d_gene,v_gene,CDR3aa
.,TRBV7-8,CASSKGQGGRETQYF
.,TRBV7-9,CASSLVQGMNTEAFF
.,TRBV9,CASSVTPAREQYF
TRBD1,TRBV6-5,CASSPDRGRNYGYTF
.,TRBV6-1,CASSEMVGTNQPQHF
.,TRBV28,CASSPPDYGYTF
.,TRBV19,CASSFRGDGTEAFF
TRBD2,TRBV7-2,CASSPGLAGGTYEQYF
.,TRBV12-3/TRBV12-4,CASSFYSGDGYTF
.,TRBV27,CASSSSRLLTNYGYTF
.,TRBV5-1,CASSFSDRNNSPLHF
TRBD2,TRBV2,CASSETSGGLDEQFF
TRBD2,TRBV6-2/TRBV6-3,CASSYSSSGGTDTQYF
.,TRBV6-5,CASSLGGAGGNQPQHF
.,TRBV28,CASSFIQKTYNEQFF
.,TRBV4-1,CASSQEPRGNGAGTQYF
.,TRBV9,CASRAGSGVAFF
.,TRBV24-1,CATSPLEGGFNTGELFF
TRBD1,TRBV6-5,CASSSGGPLNTEAFF
TRBD1,TRBV11-2,CASSLLSLLQGASEQYF
.,TRBV7-9,CASSHPFKLPYEQYF
.,TRBV6-5,CASSYSGQAADTQYF
.,TRBV27,CASRLWVGTEAFF
.,TRBV28,CASSYPGDTEAFF
TRBD1,TRBV18,CASSLEGTGSKAFF
TRBD1,TRBV9,CASGRGQRTNTIYF
TRBD1,TRBV27,CASSFGTGRDEQFF